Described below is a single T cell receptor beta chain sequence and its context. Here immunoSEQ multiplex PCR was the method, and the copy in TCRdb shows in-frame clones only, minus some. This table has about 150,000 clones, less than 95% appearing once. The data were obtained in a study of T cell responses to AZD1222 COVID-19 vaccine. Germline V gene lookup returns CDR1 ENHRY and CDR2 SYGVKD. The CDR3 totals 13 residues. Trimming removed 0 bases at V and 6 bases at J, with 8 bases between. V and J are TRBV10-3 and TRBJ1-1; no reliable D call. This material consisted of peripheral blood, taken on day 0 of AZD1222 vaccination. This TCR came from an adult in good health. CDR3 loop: CAISESILAEAFF. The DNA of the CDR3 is TGTGCCATCAGTGAGTCGATCTTGGCTGAAGCTTTCTTT.